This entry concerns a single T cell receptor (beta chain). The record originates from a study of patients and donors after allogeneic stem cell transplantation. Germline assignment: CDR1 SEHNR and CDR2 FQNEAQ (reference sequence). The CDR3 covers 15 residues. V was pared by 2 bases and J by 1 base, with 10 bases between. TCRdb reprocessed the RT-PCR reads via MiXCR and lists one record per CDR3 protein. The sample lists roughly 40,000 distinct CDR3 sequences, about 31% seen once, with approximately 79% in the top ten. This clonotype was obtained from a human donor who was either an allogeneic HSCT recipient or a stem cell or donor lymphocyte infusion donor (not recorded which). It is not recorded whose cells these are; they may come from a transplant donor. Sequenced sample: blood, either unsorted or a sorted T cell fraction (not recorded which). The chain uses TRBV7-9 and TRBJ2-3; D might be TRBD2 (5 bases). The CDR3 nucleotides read TGTGCCAGCAGCTTACTAGGGAGAGGCACAGATACGCAGTATTTT. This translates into CASSLLGRGTDTQYF. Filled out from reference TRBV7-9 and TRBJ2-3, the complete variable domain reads DTGVSQNPRHKITKRGQNVTFRCDPISEHNRLYWYRQTLGQGPEFLTYFQNEAQLEKSRLLSDRFSAERPKGSFSTLEIQRTEQGDSAMYLCASSLLGRGTDTQYFGPGTRLTVL.